This TCR beta chain was found in a study of blood T cell repertoires in COVID-19 (TCRdb year 2020). Looking at the study overall: Samples from collaborators originated in the United States, Italy and Spain and spanned both the acute and convalescent phases of COVID-19. The material from the prospective study consisted of cDNA or gDNA derived from T cells, B-cell-depleted T cells, or PBMCs. The dataset comprised deeply sampled blood TCRbeta repertoires from subjects exposed to, actively infected with, or recovered from COVID-19. A freely available public database, intended as a resource for researchers studying the immune response to SARS-CoV-2, is where the repertoires were released. Samples were obtained from the ongoing ImmuneRACE study (first 160 participants) and from some 1,200 subjects provided by 6 global collaborators. A de-identified subject ID, COVID-19 status, age in years and sex were almost always included in the sample metadata. HLA class I and class II types, where available, came from metadata supplied by the sample provider rather than from assay-based typing. Broad study findings and their caveats: The quantity of clinical and demographic metadata differed by source and by participant and was supplied without curation.

TCRbeta CDR3 regions were amplified from genomic DNA using the immunoSEQ Assay, a bias-controlled multiplex PCR. In the authors' own workflow: The number of nucleated cells in each sample was estimated by amplification of reference gene primers within the assay. Sequence reads were collapsed and filtered to measure the absolute abundance of every unique TCRbeta CDR3 rearrangement. For each sample, productive Simpson clonality was calculated by taking the square root of Simpson's diversity index across productive rearrangements. The table was pulled from immuneACCESS by TCRdb, which kept in-frame rearrangements only. Such tables lose some clones; where checked, under half of the loss comes from unresolved V genes, and the rest has no known cause. From that table come the V and J calls and clone size; the DNA was used to work out D and trimming. For this sample the table gives 150,000 to 250,000 clones, of which about 86% were detected only once. The ten largest clones take up less than 9.5% of the sample.

Enrolling through a virtual design, the prospective study's participants ranged in age from roughly 18 to 100 years and lived across 24 United States geographic areas. Cohort assignment in the prospective study relied on participant-reported clinical history from a screening survey and a study questionnaire. ImmuneRACE Cohort 3 recovered participants were defined by two consecutive negative NP/OP PCR tests, healthcare professional clearance, or symptom resolution. Mobile phlebotomists in the prospective study collected whole blood, serum and a nasopharyngeal or oropharyngeal swab from every participant. Participants in the prospective study had the option to provide additional blood draws and questionnaires over a 2-month period. Before DNA extraction, prospective study blood samples were shipped either frozen or at room temperature. The CDR3, from cysteine to phenylalanine, totals 15 residues. CDR3 DNA only is kept here, 45 bases in frame from base 1. CDR1 and CDR2, per the germline V gene, are SGHRS and YFSETQ. After removal of 4 bases from V and 0 bases from J, the junction retains 6 bases not matched to a gene.

Turning to this clone: Its recognized antigen is unknown. No base quality values were provided; no much bigger clone lies one nucleotide off.

The receptor's source is a man in his forties or fifties who had recovered from COVID-19. The rearranged segments are TRBV5-1 and TRBJ1-1, with 7 central nucleotides matching TRBD1. Specimen: PBMCs or T cells enriched from blood (not recorded which). The nucleotides are TGCGCCAGCAGCCCGAGGACAGGAATGAACACTGAAGCTTTCTTT. Its protein is CASSPRTGMNTEAFF.